Given below is one TCR beta chain in context. Its antigen is unidentified. Germline CDR1 reads SGDLS; CDR2 reads YYNGEE. V lost 0 bases, J lost 1 base, and 5 bases stayed unmatched. The CDR3 runs 16 residues. Produced via immunoSEQ multiplex PCR; TCRdb's table is partial and in-frame only. The sample shows millions of clones, 85% to 95% of them seen only once. The data originate from a study of shared clonotypes between healthy human individuals. Looking at the study overall: CD4 naive cells filled three plates per donor, CD4 memory three, CD8 naive two and CD8 memory one. Study findings and constraints: In this cohort, only blood was sampled, and tissue repertoires likely differ. Naive subsets generally had larger estimated richness than memory subsets.

The authors divided CD4+ cells into CD45RA+ naive and CD45RA-negative memory subsets. The receptor's source is a man aged 18-30 years in good health. Sequenced input: naive CD4+ T cells sorted from blood. Subset in this sample: CD45RA+ positively selected. The chain links TRBV9 to TRBJ1-2, with 8 bases matching TRBD1. CDR3 residues: CASSVGGTGHNYGYTF. The CDR3, as DNA: TGTGCCAGCAGCGTAGGAGGGACAGGTCATAACTATGGCTACACCTTC.